This TCR beta chain was captured in a study of cytomegalovirus exposure and HLA in healthy donors. The CDR3 covers 14 residues. CDR1 MGHRA and CDR2 YSYEKL come from the germline V gene. V shed 1 base and J shed 0 bases, with 6 bases lying between them. Sequenced by immunoSEQ multiplex PCR; TCRdb stores in-frame clones only, minus some. The table shows fewer than 200,000 clones, with around nine tenths occurring only once. A 120-subject validation cohort, separate from the approximately 670-subject first cohort, supplied the donors. General study points: According to the study, roughly 180 TCR beta chains were cytomegalovirus-associated. Per published reports, the classifier diagnosed cytomegalovirus status with high specificity and sensitivity. It was found in a later analysis that first-cohort TCR clusters tended to co-occur in the 95 to 150 validation repertoires.

About this clone itself: What it binds is not known.

Sequenced material: PBMCs. The chain carries TRBV4-1 and TRBJ1-1; D may be TRBD1 (6 bases). The sequence was obtained from a woman aged 30 to 39 in good health and CMV-seronegative. CDR3 amino acids: CASSQGTVNTEAFF. In DNA, the CDR3 is TGCGCCAGCAGCCAAGGGACAGTGAACACTGAAGCTTTCTTT.